Each of the 5 T cell receptor beta chains below was sequenced from the same sample in a study of blood T cell repertoires in COVID-19. Measured with immunoSEQ multiplex PCR; TCRdb has only the in-frame clones, and not every one. The sample has 300,000 to 500,000 clones; roughly 88% are singletons. Sequenced: PBMCs or T cells enriched from blood (not recorded which). The receptors stem from a middle-aged woman with acute COVID-19.

The gene calls are TRBV7-9 and TRBJ2-7; tentatively, D is TRBD1 (5 bases). V was cut by 2 bases and J by 0 bases, with 11 bases left in between. The CDR3 extends over 15 amino acids. Germline loops: CDR1 SEHNR, CDR2 FQNEAQ (reference sequence). The CDR3 spells CASSLRQSSSYEQYF. CDR3 coding DNA: TGTGCCAGCAGCTTAAGACAGTCTAGCTCCTACGAGCAGTACTTC.

The V call is TRBV5-1, the J call TRBJ1-4, with D unresolved. CDR1 SGHRS and CDR2 YFSETQ come from the germline V gene. The CDR3 sequence is 16 residues long. V shed 4 bases and J shed 4 bases, with 17 bases lying between them. The CDR3 DNA is TGCGCCAGCAGCCTCAACCCGTCAGCGATTAATGAAAAACTGTTTTTT. Amino acids: CASSLNPSAINEKLFF.

This sequence joins TRBV9 and TRBJ2-7; 8 nucleotides match TRBD1. This CDR3 is built from 16 residues. Per the germline V gene, CDR1 is SGDLS and CDR2 is YYNGEE. The ends lost 3 bases at V and 7 bases at J; junction bases unmatched: 15. As DNA, the CDR3 is TGTGCCAGCAGCGGTTCCGCCGGGACAGGCTCGGGGGAGCAGTACTTC. Translating it yields CASSGSAGTGSGEQYF.

This clone is a singleton in its sample. The chain has TRBV5-4 and TRBJ1-5; 8 bases are a match to TRBD1. There are 14 residues in the CDR3. With 5 bases clipped from V and 3 bases from J, the junction kept 4 bases outside the gene matches. Germline V gives CDR1 SGHNT, CDR2 YYREEE (reference sequence). CDR3 bases: TGTGCCAGCAGTACACAGGGGGTCAATCAGCCCCAGCATTTT. It specifies CASSTQGVNQPQHF.

The V and J genes are TRBV12-5 and TRBJ2-7, with 11 bases fitting TRBD1. Trimming removed 6 bases from V and 5 bases from J; junction bases left unmatched: 6. Germline V gene data show CDR1 as LGHNT and CDR2 as FRNRAP. The CDR3 consists of 14 residues. The CDR3: CASGSGQGADEQYF. The DNA for the CDR3 is TGTGCTAGTGGCTCCGGACAGGGGGCTGACGAGCAGTACTTC.